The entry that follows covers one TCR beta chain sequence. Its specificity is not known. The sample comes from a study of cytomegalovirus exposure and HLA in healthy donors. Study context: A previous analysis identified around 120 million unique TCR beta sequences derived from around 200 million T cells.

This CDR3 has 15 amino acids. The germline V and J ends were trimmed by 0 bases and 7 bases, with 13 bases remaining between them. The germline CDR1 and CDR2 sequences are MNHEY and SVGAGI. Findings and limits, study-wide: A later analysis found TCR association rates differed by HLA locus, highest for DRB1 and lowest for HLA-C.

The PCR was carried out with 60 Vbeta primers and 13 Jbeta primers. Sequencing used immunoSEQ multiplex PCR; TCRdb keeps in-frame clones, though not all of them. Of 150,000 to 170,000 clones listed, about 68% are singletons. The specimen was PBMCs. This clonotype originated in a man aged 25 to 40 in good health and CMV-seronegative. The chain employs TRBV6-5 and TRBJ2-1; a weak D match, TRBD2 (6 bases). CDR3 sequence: CASSYSLGLPNEQFF. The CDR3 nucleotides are TGTGCCAGCAGTTACTCTTTGGGACTCCCGAATGAGCAGTTCTTC.